This passage covers 2 T cell receptor beta chains from one sample sequenced in a study of cytomegalovirus exposure and HLA in healthy donors. The primer mix had 60 Vbeta and 13 Jbeta primers. The repertoire was sequenced with immunoSEQ multiplex PCR; TCRdb's copy has only in-frame clones and lacks some. Here the sample spans a few hundred thousand clones, around four fifths being singletons. The sequenced sample consisted of PBMCs. The receptors derive from a woman in her forties in good health and CMV-seropositive.

J is TRBJ2-3 and V is TRBV14, with D maybe TRBD1 (6 bases). There are 17 residues in the CDR3. Deletions cut 0 bases from V and 2 bases from J, with 15 bases between. Germline V gene data show CDR1 as SGHDN and CDR2 as FVKESK. CDR3 region: CASSQDAQGIPTDTQYF. DNA of the CDR3: TGTGCCAGCAGCCAAGACGCCCAGGGGATTCCCACAGATACGCAGTATTTT. The full variable domain, completed using reference TRBV14 and TRBJ2-3, is EAGVTQFPSHSVIEKGQTVTLRCDPISGHDNLYWYRRVMGKEIKFLLHFVKESKQDESGMPNNRFLAERTGGTYSTLKVQPAELEDSGVYFCASSQDAQGIPTDTQYFGPGTRLTVL.

V gene TRBV11-1 combines with J gene TRBJ2-5, with D maybe TRBD1 (6 bases). The CDR3 spans 17 residues. CDR1 is SGHAT and CDR2 is FQDESV in the germline V gene (reference sequence). The V end lost 3 bases, the J end lost 0 bases, and 17 bases lay between the germline ends. CDR3 bases: TGTGCCAGCAGCTTCTGGGACACCGTGGATCACCAAGAGACCCAGTACTTC. Its translation: CASSFWDTVDHQETQYF.